This T cell receptor (beta chain) was obtained from a study of tumor-infiltrating lymphocytes in localized non-small cell lung cancer. Generated by immunoSEQ multiplex PCR, the TCRdb table keeps only in-frame clones and is missing some. The table lists some 22,000 clones, 60% to 80% of them singletons, with 3.4% in the top ten. Germline-derived CDR1 and CDR2 are KGHSH and LQKENI. This CDR3 is built from 16 residues. Trimming removed 3 bases from V and 7 bases from J, with 19 bases in between. Sequencing used lung tumor tissue. This receptor was taken from a human donor with non-small cell lung cancer. V usage is TRBV18 and J usage is TRBJ2-1; no clear D. The CDR3 spells CASSPGGRTGWNEQFF. The CDR3 nucleotides are TGTGCCAGCTCACCCGGCGGCCGGACCGGTTGGAATGAGCAGTTCTTC.